What follows describes a single TCR beta chain. The table came from immunoSEQ multiplex PCR; TCRdb's copy has only in-frame clones and leaves some out. Among roughly 250,000 clones listed, 86% were seen once. Deletions cut 4 bases from V and 6 bases from J, with 15 bases between. Germline loops: CDR1 SEHNR, CDR2 FQNEAQ (reference sequence). The CDR3 spans 15 residues. The data stem from a study of blood T cell repertoires in COVID-19. The receptor was derived from a man aged 35 to 55 who had recovered from COVID-19. J is TRBJ2-2 and V is TRBV7-9; D uncertain. Input material: peripheral blood. CDR3 nucleotides: TGTGCCAGCAGCTCCCCGAGGCAGCCCCCCGGGGAGCTGTTTTTT. Encoded protein: CASSSPRQPPGELFF.